The 32 T cell receptor beta chains listed next were all sequenced from one sample in a study of beta chain features in type 1 diabetes. Of the isolated RNA, all was reverse transcribed, and so the sequenced material was expressed TCRB transcripts. The repertoire was sequenced with immunoSEQ multiplex PCR; TCRdb's copy has only in-frame clones and lacks some. There are 200,000 to 250,000 clones in the sample; 13% to 15% occur only once, and about 0.027% lies in the top ten. The sample consisted of naive CD4+ T cells from blood. The receptors shown here come from a woman between 40 and 50 years old in good health.

In DNA form, the CDR3 reads TGTGCCAGCAGCAGGACTGCTGGGGCCAACGTCCTGACTTTC. Protein product: CASSRTAGANVLTF. J is TRBJ2-6 and V is TRBV2; D possibly corresponds to TRBD2 (5 bases). This CDR3 contains 14 residues. The V end lost 6 bases, the J end lost 2 bases, and 8 bases lay between the germline ends. Germline V gene sequence: CDR1 SNHLY, CDR2 FYNNEI.

The chain couples TRBV5-4 to TRBJ1-4; unclear D gene. The CDR3 length is 14 residues. CDR1 and CDR2 (germline): SGHNT, YYREEE (reference sequence). Trimming pared 0 bases from V and 7 bases from J, leaving 10 bases between. Here the CDR3 reads CASSLGGTVEKLFF. Written as DNA, the CDR3 is TGTGCCAGCAGCTTGGGAGGAACTGTTGAAAAACTGTTTTTT.

This rearrangement joins TRBV18 to TRBJ2-5; D is unclear. Germline V gene lookup returns CDR1 KGHSH and CDR2 LQKENI. The CDR3 totals 13 residues. Trimming shortened V by 3 bases and J by 2 bases, and 7 bases separated the two germline ends. The CDR3 here is CASSPLAQETQYF. The CDR3 region has the DNA TGTGCCAGCTCACCGTTGGCTCAAGAGACCCAGTACTTC.

The rearrangement uses TRBV19 and TRBJ1-2; 8 nucleotides align to TRBD1. The V gene's germline CDR1 is LNHDA and CDR2 SQIVND (reference sequence). The trim removed 3 bases at V and 4 bases at J, leaving 4 bases unmatched. There are 14 residues in the CDR3. The CDR3 protein is CASSIRGLSYGYTF. Written as DNA, the CDR3 is TGTGCCAGTAGTATCAGGGGGCTCAGCTATGGCTACACCTTC.

CDR3 nucleotides: TGTGCCAGCAGCTCCGACATGCGGGGAGTTGGGGCCAACGTCCTGACTTTC. Translating it yields CASSSDMRGVGANVLTF. This chain links TRBV13 with TRBJ2-6; tentative D call: TRBD2 (6 bases). The V and J ends lost 4 bases and 3 bases respectively, with 16 bases between them. The CDR3 is 17 amino acids. Germline V gene sequence: CDR1 PRHDT, CDR2 FYEKMQ (reference sequence).

The gene calls are TRBV9 and TRBJ2-3; D gene uncertain. Trimming shortened V by 4 bases and J by 2 bases, and 17 bases separated the two germline ends. In germline, CDR1 is SGDLS, CDR2 YYNGEE. This CDR3 spans 16 amino acids. DNA of the CDR3: TGTGCCAGCAGCACCCTTCGAGTGGCGGTCACAGATACGCAGTATTTT. Protein: CASSTLRVAVTDTQYF. Using reference TRBV9 and TRBJ2-3 for the parts outside the CDR3, the full variable domain is DSGVTQTPKHLITATGQRVTLRCSPRSGDLSVYWYQQSLDQGLQFLIQYYNGEERAKGNILERFSAQQFPDLHSELNLSSLELGDSALYFCASSTLRVAVTDTQYFGPGTRLTVL.

This clone was seen only a few times. Other DNA sequences in the same sample also yield this CDR3. The chain uses TRBV19 and TRBJ1-1; D is ambiguous. V was pared by 2 bases and J by 1 base, with 2 bases between. Germline V lookup: CDR1 LNHDA, CDR2 SQIVND (reference sequence). This CDR3 is built from 12 residues. CDR3 in amino acids: CASSIQNTEAFF. The CDR3 nucleotides are TGTGCCAGTAGTATACAGAACACTGAAGCTTTCTTT. The variable domain in full, completed from reference TRBV19 and TRBJ1-1, reads DGGITQSPKYLFRKEGQNVTLSCEQNLNHDAMYWYRQDPGQGLRLIYYSQIVNDFQKGDIAEGYSVSREKKESFPLTVTSAQKNPTAFYLCASSIQNTEAFFGQGTRLTVV.

The CDR3 coding sequence is TGTGCCAGCAGTTACTCAGGGGGCGGGGCAGATACGCAGTATTTT. Translated, it gives CASSYSGGGADTQYF. The chain combines TRBV6-5 with TRBJ2-3, with D maybe TRBD1 (7 bases). The CDR3 has 15 residues. V was pared by 0 bases and J by 4 bases, with 11 bases between. From germline, CDR1 is MNHEY and CDR2 SVGAGI.

Only a few counts were recorded for this clone. This rearrangement joins TRBV19 to TRBJ2-5, with 11 bases matching TRBD2. The CDR3 has 15 residues. The germline CDR1 and CDR2 sequences are LNHDA and SQIVND (reference sequence). V shed 4 bases and J 4 bases; nucleotides not matched to a gene: 5. Here the CDR3 reads CASSTLAGGGETQYF. In DNA, the CDR3 is TGTGCCAGTAGTACTCTAGCGGGGGGCGGAGAGACCCAGTACTTC.

V is TRBV6-5 and J is TRBJ1-5, with a possible D match to TRBD1 (5 bases). CDR1 and CDR2 from the germline V gene are MNHEY and SVGAGI. Trimming pared 7 bases from V and 5 bases from J, leaving 18 bases between. The CDR3 consists of 15 residues. The chain's CDR3 is CASTQGASWHQPQHF. The CDR3 bases are TGTGCCAGCACCCAGGGCGCTTCGTGGCATCAGCCCCAGCATTTT.

This clone was detected many times. This sample includes further DNA sequences coding for the same CDR3. This chain links TRBV7-2 with TRBJ2-5; D ambiguous. The CDR3 extends over 11 amino acids. V was shortened by 3 bases and J by 5 bases, with 4 bases between the two germline ends. Germline V lookup: CDR1 SGHTA, CDR2 FQGNSA. The CDR3 reads CASSFSETQYF. The CDR3 DNA reads TGTGCCAGCAGCTTCTCGGAGACCCAGTACTTC.

This CDR3 is CASSVGGRGSTDTQYF. The CDR3 DNA follows: TGTGCCAGCAGTGTAGGTGGGCGGGGTAGCACAGATACGCAGTATTTT. The genes are TRBV2 and TRBJ2-3, with a weak D call TRBD2 (6 bases). This CDR3 comprises 16 residues. V gave up 4 bases and J gave up 0 bases, with 14 bases separating them. Germline CDR1 SNHLY, CDR2 FYNNEI.

The chain links TRBV7-2 to TRBJ1-1; D may be TRBD1 (5 bases). The germline CDR1 and CDR2 sequences are SGHTA and FQGNSA. The CDR3 covers 11 residues. Trimming took 11 bases from V and 1 from J, leaving 8 bases between them. In DNA, the CDR3 is TGTGCCGCAGGGAAGAACACTGAAGCTTTCTTT. It translates to CAAGKNTEAFF. Full variable domain (outside the CDR3, taken from reference TRBV7-2 and TRBJ1-1): GAGVSQSPSNKVTEKGKDVELRCDPISGHTALYWYRQSLGQGLEFLIYFQGNSAPDKSGLPSDRFSAERTGGSVSTLTIQRTQQEDSAVYLCAAGKNTEAFFGQGTRLTVV.

This clone was seen more than once but under ten times. The chain couples TRBV19 to TRBJ1-2; TRBD1 matches at 9 bases. The CDR3 loop spans 14 amino acids. The germline V gene has CDR1 LNHDA and CDR2 SQIVND (reference sequence). Germline trimming cut 3 bases from V and 5 bases from J; bases unmatched to any gene: 4. This CDR3 is CASSIRGQGYGYTF. CDR3 nucleotides: TGTGCCAGTAGTATTCGAGGACAGGGGTATGGCTACACCTTC. Looking up the rest from reference TRBV19 and TRBJ1-2 gives the full variable domain: DGGITQSPKYLFRKEGQNVTLSCEQNLNHDAMYWYRQDPGQGLRLIYYSQIVNDFQKGDIAEGYSVSREKKESFPLTVTSAQKNPTAFYLCASSIRGQGYGYTFGSGTRLTVV.

The J gene is TRBJ2-4, the V gene TRBV9, with D possibly TRBD1 on 5 matching bases. Trimming cost V 5 bases and J 12 bases, with 15 bases left between them. The CDR3 extends over 12 amino acids. Germline V CDR1 and CDR2: SGDLS, YYNGEE. The CDR3 loop is CASSRGQGGQYF. Here the CDR3 DNA reads TGTGCCAGCAGTCGAGGACAAGGCGGTCAGTACTTC.

This clone turned up a few times. The CDR3 bases are TGTGCCAGTAGGGGGAAGGAAGCGGGGCAGCCGTACAATGAGCAGTTCTTC. Translated: CASRGKEAGQPYNEQFF. The chain combines TRBV19 with TRBJ2-1, with TRBD2 identical over 7 bases. The CDR3 spans 17 residues. The ends lost 6 bases at V and 4 bases at J; junction bases unmatched: 15. CDR1 is LNHDA and CDR2 is SQIVND in the germline V gene (reference sequence).

This sequence joins TRBV4-3 and TRBJ2-3, with D possibly TRBD2 on 6 matching bases. This CDR3 is built from 18 residues. Germline loops: CDR1 LGHNA, CDR2 YSLEER. V gave up 8 bases and J gave up 2 bases, with 26 bases separating them. The CDR3 spells CASVPGTFLPLLTDTQYF. CDR3 nucleotides: TGCGCCAGCGTCCCGGGGACTTTCCTGCCCCTACTCACAGATACGCAGTATTTT.

The chain links TRBV7-8 to TRBJ2-5, with 8 nucleotides matching TRBD2. The germline CDR1 and CDR2 sequences are SGHVS and FQNEAQ. The V gene end was trimmed by 1 base and the J gene end by 0 bases; junction bases not matched to a gene: 7. The CDR3 contains 17 residues. The CDR3 coding sequence is TGTGCCAGCAGCTTAGTGGTTGGCGGGGGGTACCAAGAGACCCAGTACTTC. The encoded protein is CASSLVVGGGYQETQYF.

The chain has TRBV5-4 and TRBJ2-1; 7 nucleotides align to TRBD2. Losses at the gene ends were 4 bases for V and 5 bases for J; bases not matched to a gene: 18. Germline V gene lookup returns CDR1 SGHNT and CDR2 YYREEE (reference sequence). The length of the CDR3 is 18 residues. In DNA, the CDR3 is TGTGCCAGCAGCCCCAAGGGGAGGGCAGCGGGGCGTCACAATGAGCAGTTCTTC. It codes for CASSPKGRAAGRHNEQFF.

This clone showed up just once. This sequence joins TRBV6-1 and TRBJ1-5, with TRBD1 matching 7 bases. The CDR3 is 12 amino acids. V was clipped by 8 bases and J by 9 bases; unmatched bases: 7. Germline V gene sequence: CDR1 MNHNS, CDR2 SASEGT. This chain's CDR3 is CASRDSSRPQHF. DNA for the CDR3: TGTGCCAGCCGGGACAGTAGCCGGCCCCAGCATTTT.

V is TRBV7-2 and J is TRBJ2-7; D remains unclear. Germline assignment: CDR1 SGHTA and CDR2 FQGNSA. The V end was cut by 5 bases, the J end by 0 bases, with 11 bases between. CDR3 length equals 14 residues. CDR3 region: CASSPHSSSYEQYF. The CDR3 DNA sequence: TGTGCCAGCAGCCCGCACTCGAGCTCCTACGAGCAGTACTTC.

The chain carries TRBV19 and TRBJ2-6; D possibly corresponds to TRBD1 (6 bases). CDR3 length: 18 amino acids. V dropped 1 base and J dropped 4 bases, with 17 bases sitting between them. The germline gives CDR1 LNHDA, CDR2 SQIVND (reference sequence). CDR3 DNA sequence: TGTGCCAGTAGTATAGGTACAGGGAAAGGCTACGGGGCCAACGTCCTGACTTTC. Translated: CASSIGTGKGYGANVLTF.

This clone was observed a few times. CDR3 loop: CSVEEWSTSGGAGELFF. CDR3 nucleotides: TGCAGCGTTGAAGAGTGGTCAACTAGCGGGGGGGCCGGGGAGCTGTTTTTT. V usage is TRBV29-1 and J usage is TRBJ2-2; 13 bases line up with TRBD2. V lost 0 bases, J lost 6 bases, and 7 bases stayed unmatched. The CDR3 spans 17 residues. The germline V gene encodes CDR1 SQVTM and CDR2 ANQGSEA.

This clone occurred a few times. The chain combines TRBV5-1 with TRBJ1-2; 11 nucleotides agree with TRBD1. CDR3 size: 13 residues. The V segment lost 4 bases and the J segment 10 bases; nucleotides outside the gene matches: 6. Germline CDR1 is SGHRS and CDR2 is YFSETQ. The CDR3 here is CASSPGQGADYTF. The CDR3 DNA sequence: TGCGCCAGCAGCCCCGGACAGGGGGCGGACTACACCTTC.

This clone was seen only a few times. The rearrangement joins TRBV4-2 to TRBJ2-7, with 7 bases lining up with TRBD2. The CDR3 has 14 residues. Germline values: CDR1 LGHNA, CDR2 YNFKEQ. V shed 1 base and J 7 bases; nucleotides not matched to a gene: 7. The CDR3 sequence: CASSQGWTSAEQYF. The DNA for the CDR3 is TGTGCCAGCAGCCAAGGTTGGACTAGTGCTGAGCAGTACTTC.

The V call is TRBV5-1, the J call TRBJ1-2; D possibly corresponds to TRBD1 (6 bases). Germline V CDR1 and CDR2: SGHRS, YFSETQ. CDR3 length: 12 amino acids. Trimming removed 4 bases from V and 4 bases from J, with 8 bases in between. The CDR3 here is CASSMDSYGYTF. The CDR3 DNA follows: TGCGCCAGCAGCATGGACAGCTATGGCTACACCTTC.

The chain has TRBV7-2 and TRBJ2-3, with 7 bases lining up with TRBD2. V lost 4 bases, J lost 5 bases, and 0 bases stayed unmatched. Per the germline V gene, CDR1 is SGHTA and CDR2 is FQGNSA. CDR3 length: 12 amino acids. The CDR3 nucleotides read TGTGCCAGCAGCTCTAGCGGAGATACGCAGTATTTT. This gives the protein CASSSSGDTQYF.

This clone was detected only a few times. The chain is built from TRBV19 and TRBJ1-2, with D possibly being TRBD1 (5 bases). CDR1 and CDR2 (germline): LNHDA, SQIVND (reference sequence). V shed 7 bases and J shed 3 bases, with 12 bases lying between them. The CDR3 length is 13 residues. CDR3 bases: TGTGCCAGTAACAGGCTGATAGACTATGGCTACACCTTC. Its translation is CASNRLIDYGYTF.

The chain employs TRBV28 and TRBJ2-3, with 7 bases that match TRBD2. Germline V CDR1 and CDR2: MDHEN, SYDVKM. The CDR3 contains 14 residues. The ends lost 7 bases at V and 2 bases at J; junction bases unmatched: 6. CDR3 in amino acids: CASITRDYTDTQYF. DNA for the CDR3: TGTGCCAGCATTACTAGGGACTACACAGATACGCAGTATTTT.

The chain recombines TRBV19 with TRBJ2-5; D call uncertain. From germline, CDR1 is LNHDA and CDR2 SQIVND (reference sequence). The CDR3 has 15 residues. V was pared by 4 bases and J by 5 bases, with 17 bases between. The CDR3 sequence is CASSTSARQVETQYF. The CDR3 bases are TGTGCCAGTAGTACTTCGGCCCGCCAGGTGGAGACCCAGTACTTC.

This clone was found a few times. The chain carries TRBV6-5 and TRBJ1-1, with D possibly TRBD1 on 5 matching bases. This CDR3 is built from 12 residues. Germline V gene data show CDR1 as MNHEY and CDR2 as SVGAGI. The V and J ends lost 4 bases and 8 bases respectively, with 11 bases between them. For the CDR3, the DNA is TGTGCCAGCAGTTTTTCTGGACAAGAAGCTTTCTTT. Protein sequence: CASSFSGQEAFF.

The V call is TRBV23-1, the J call TRBJ2-4; tentatively, D is TRBD1 (5 bases). TRBV23-1 is sorted into the ORF group, with uncertain function. This CDR3 has 19 amino acids. V was trimmed by 5 bases and J by 0 bases, leaving 23 bases between them. The CDR3 spells CASSTVDTLPILAKNIQYF. CDR3 DNA sequence: TGCGCCAGCAGTACGGTGGACACCCTCCCAATCCTAGCCAAAAACATTCAGTACTTC.